The present TCR beta chain was sequenced within a study of cytomegalovirus exposure and HLA in healthy donors (dated by TCRdb to between 2016 and 2019). Study-level background: An earlier analysis of approximately 640 of the donors reported about 290 Gb of sequence data and 100 million to 140 million unique TCR beta sequences from 150 million to 200 million T cells. An early release that covered some 640 HLA-typed donors contained approximately 320 gigabases of sequencing data and tens of millions of unique TCR sequences. Of the roughly 390 genotyped donors, over 80% were placed in the genetic ancestry cluster associated with self-reported Caucasian donors. The study aimed to test whether signatures of past pathogen exposure could be identified by cataloging public T cell receptors. The study profiled the T cell repertoires of hundreds of subjects by immunosequencing and related them to cytomegalovirus serostatus. Along with the roughly 670-subject first cohort, a separate validation cohort of around 120 different subjects was used. The study combined high-throughput TCR immunosequencing, statistical association of individual TCRs with disease status, and machine learning to predict cytomegalovirus infection status. A later analysis re-analyzed previously published TCR beta repertoires from roughly 690 donors and added high-resolution HLA genotyping to study TCR occurrence patterns. Rather than drawing on any new phenotypic data, the later analysis identified candidate immune exposures from TCR beta sequences and the way those sequences occurred across donors. In an earlier analysis of 587 of the donors, high-throughput TCR beta sequencing was used to judge whether each TCR beta V gene segment behaved as functional or pseudogenic. Donor age, sex, ethnicity and CMV serostatus were collected together with the repertoire data. A later genetic analysis took genome-wide SNP genotypes for about 60% of the roughly 670 donors and used that subset as a discovery cohort. All discovery cohort repertoires had been generated using a single sequencing platform. HLA typing included class I and class II loci at four-digit resolution. The number of donors typed differed by locus, with about 629-640 for A, B, C, DRB1 and DQB1, around 500 for DQA1, 600 to 610 for DPA1, and roughly 450 for DPB1. Four or five DR-DQ haplotypes were treated as single units for association and clustering because of strong linkage in the cohort. Among a few hundred genotyped donors of the cohort, an average of roughly 240,000 unique TCR beta nucleotide sequences were sequenced per donor, around 18% of them non-productive.

Taken from the germline V gene, the CDR1 and CDR2 loops are KGHSH and LQKENI. The CDR3 holds 15 amino acids from the cysteine to the phenylalanine. Only the CDR3 part of the read is kept: 45 bases, read in frame from the first base. The V end gives up 3 bases and the J end 0 bases, leaving 1 base in the junction not matched to a gene. The cohort was made up of roughly 670 healthy bone marrow donors. Cohort members were all nominally healthy when sampled, although unrecorded immune exposures were likely present. The donor tested CMV seronegative, placing the donor among the approximately 400 seronegative members of the cohort. A peripheral blood sample was provided by each donor, and peripheral blood mononuclear cells were used for TCR beta sequencing. Genomic DNA extraction from the blood cell samples was performed with the Qiagen DNeasy Blood Extraction Kit. Libraries came from the immunoSEQ multiplex PCR assay. The multiplex PCR relied on a mix of 60 forward primers for TCR Vbeta segments and 13 reverse primers for TCR Jbeta segments. The CDR3 region of rearranged TCR beta genes was amplified from genomic DNA by a multiplex PCR assay. The Illumina HiSeq System was used to sequence the amplified TCR beta libraries as 87-base-pair reads. The source study handled its data this way. Across the 500 to 700 repertoires, a later analysis counted some 80 million unique TCR beta chains, around 10 million of which were shared by at least two donors. Raw reads were error-corrected and collapsed into unique sequences by a nearest-neighbor algorithm in which closely related sequences were merged to remove PCR and sequencing errors. Alignment of CDR3 sequences to IMGT reference sequences was used to assign V, D and J gene segments. For a sequence to be retained, at least a six-nucleotide match to both a V gene segment and a J gene segment was required. Rearrangements were called productive when the CDR3 lacked stop codons and stayed in frame with V and J; all others were non-productive. Following IMGT convention, CDR3 was defined as the stretch from the second conserved V-encoded cysteine up to the conserved J-encoded phenylalanine. Sequences without an unambiguous match to a single V gene segment were excluded from the earlier analysis of almost 600 of the donors. An earlier analysis of a few hundred of the donors classified V segments as functional when productive rearrangements were above 56.7% and as segregating when the standard deviation between donors was above 5%. To diagnose cytomegalovirus status from the catalog of TCR beta chain sequences, a statistical classification framework was built. A later analysis assigned V and J genes by comparing TCR nucleotide sequences with IMGT/GENE-DB human TR gene sequences. In a later analysis, CDR3 sequences and most-parsimonious VDJ recombination scenarios were assigned using the TCRdist pipeline. In a later analysis, every TCR beta chain was defined by the combination of its CDR3 amino acid sequence and its V-gene family, and reads without a unique V-gene family were dropped. To address suspected cross-contamination and a sequencing artifact, a later analysis removed a few hundred highly shared, low-generation-probability nucleotide sequences. A later analysis calculated a clonal expansion index for each public chain from normalized within-repertoire ranks of inferred template counts. A later analysis computed generation probabilities with a VDJ recombination model fitted to out-of-frame rearrangements, and checked the results against IGoR. A later analysis scored TCR-TCR, TCR-HLA and TCR-CMV co-occurrence with hypergeometric tests, applying a repertoire-size bias correction to TCR pairs. To estimate false discovery rates, a later analysis permuted the HLA or CMV assignments 20 times. A later analysis grouped co-occurring TCRs with DBSCAN, adding TCRdist sequence similarity when clustering within HLA-allele-positive subsets. Repertoires with fewer than 30,000 or more than 120,000 public chains were left out of co-occurrence clustering, as were a handful of repertoires with anomalous nucleotide sharing. TCRdb obtained this table from immuneACCESS and retained in-frame rearrangements with V and J assigned. These tables miss some clones; where compared with another copy, unresolved V genes account for less than half of the shortfall, and the remainder is unexplained. For V, J and clone size, that table is used; D and trimming come from the DNA. A total of more than 110,000 clones appear in this sample, 60% to 80% of them only once. Together, the top ten hold approximately 5.1% of the sample.

In the case of this clone: Its antigen specificity is not known. No much larger clonotype is one base removed from it; base qualities were not supplied.

Broad study findings and their caveats: The earlier analysis of 587 of the donors excluded some 15 rarely observed V segments, including chromosome 9 orphons, because counts were too low. Only TCR beta chains were sequenced in this cohort, and the absence of alpha or paired-chain data limited detectable features. CMV serostatus was the only immune exposure information available for the cohort. A few of the identified cytomegalovirus-associated TCR beta chains were confirmed in vitro to be specific for cytomegalovirus antigens. Roughly uniform sequencing depth across donors was assumed in presence/absence analyses, although this assumption may not hold. At a false discovery rate of 0.05, a later analysis linked approximately 18,000 TCR beta sequences to specific HLA alleles. A further reported finding was that TCR beta sequences accurately predicted the HLA-A and HLA-B alleles for most subjects in the first cohort. Because the 87-base-pair reads could not distinguish some IMGT-functional V segments, including TRBV6-2 and TRBV6-3, those segments were excluded. A later analysis found that most CMV-associated TCR beta chains appeared HLA-restricted, with HLA associations seemingly driven largely by CMV exposure. Several of the top co-occurrence clusters appeared to be linked to parvovirus B19, influenza, CMV and Epstein-Barr virus, according to a later analysis. In a later analysis, TCR association rates were found to vary across HLA loci, with the most associated TCRs seen for DRB1 alleles and the fewest for HLA-C alleles. In a later genetic analysis, a missense DCLRE1C variant was associated with V-gene and J-gene trimming of TCR beta chains, and the association was replicated in an independent cohort. Most TCR sequences were observed very rarely across donors, whereas some public TCRs were present in many individuals. Because some donors lacked HLA typing at each locus, the association tests relied only on the typed subset. Cytomegalovirus status was reported to be diagnosed by the classifier with high specificity and sensitivity in both the original and validation cohorts. Linkage disequilibrium might explain the correlated functional status among segregating V segments, but an unknown experimental factor could not be ruled out. It was suggested by the authors that the approach could potentially be generalized to other disease states and immunological phenotypes. A cluster of highly shared sequence variants was judged likely to represent a technical artifact of the sequencing pipeline. The study gave a list of around 170 TCR beta chains associated with cytomegalovirus. Compared with the approximately 670-donor mean, donors in an Asian-associated ancestry cluster had fewer N-insertions in productive TCRs, according to a later genetic analysis. Strong co-occurrence of HLA alleles, especially DR and DQ, made assigning TCR associations to individual alleles difficult. In a later analysis, HLA-associated TCR beta chains showed more clonal expansion and lower generation probabilities than non-associated chains that were equally common. In an earlier analysis of around 500 of the donors, most TCR beta V segments appeared in productive rearrangements about 87% or about 30% of the time, broadly matching IMGT annotations.

This TCR was recovered from a male donor in good health and CMV-seronegative. The specimen was PBMCs. Recombination joined TRBV18 with TRBJ1-4, and 7 bases in between align with TRBD1. The CDR3 in this case is CASSPGTATNEKLFF. The nucleotides are TGTGCCAGCTCACCGGGGACAGCAACTAATGAAAAACTGTTTTTT.